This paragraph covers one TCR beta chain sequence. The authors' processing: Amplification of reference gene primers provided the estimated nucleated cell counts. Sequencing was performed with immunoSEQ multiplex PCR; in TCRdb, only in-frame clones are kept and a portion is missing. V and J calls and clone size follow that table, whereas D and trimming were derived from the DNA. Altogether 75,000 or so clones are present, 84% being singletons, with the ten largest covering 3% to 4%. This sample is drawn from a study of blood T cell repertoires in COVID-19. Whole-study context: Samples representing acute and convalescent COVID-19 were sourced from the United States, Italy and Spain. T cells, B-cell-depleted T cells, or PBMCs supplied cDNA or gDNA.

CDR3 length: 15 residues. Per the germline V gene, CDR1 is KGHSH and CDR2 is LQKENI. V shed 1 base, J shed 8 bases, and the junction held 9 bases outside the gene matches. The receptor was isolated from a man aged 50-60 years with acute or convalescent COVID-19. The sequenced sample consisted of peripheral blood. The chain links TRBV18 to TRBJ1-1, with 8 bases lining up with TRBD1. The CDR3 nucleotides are TGTGCCAGCTCACCACTACAGACAGGGGTGATCGAAGCTTTCTTT. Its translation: CASSPLQTGVIEAFF.